These 19 T cell receptor beta chains came from one sample sequenced in a study of T cell responses to AZD1222 COVID-19 vaccine. The method was immunoSEQ multiplex PCR; TCRdb's version includes in-frame clones alone and lacks a portion of them. The sample has about 90,000 clones, around nine tenths seen once. Sequenced material: peripheral blood, taken on day 0 of MenACWY control vaccination. The source of these receptors is an adult in good health.

CDR3 residues: CASSYSSGTAYNEQFF. In nucleotides, the CDR3 is TGTGCCAGCAGTTACTCTAGCGGGACCGCCTACAATGAGCAGTTCTTC. This chain uses TRBV6-5 with TRBJ2-1; 8 nucleotides match TRBD2. The CDR3 has 16 amino acids. CDR1 and CDR2 from the germline V gene are MNHEY and SVGAGI. Germline trimming cut 0 bases from V and 2 bases from J; bases unmatched to any gene: 3.

The CDR3 reads CASSSGTAVGNTIYF. The CDR3 coding sequence is TGCGCCAGCAGCTCCGGGACCGCGGTGGGAAACACCATATATTTT. The chain employs TRBV5-1 and TRBJ1-3, with D possibly matching TRBD1 (5 bases). Per the germline V gene, CDR1 is SGHRS and CDR2 is YFSETQ. The CDR3 is 15 amino acids. V lost 3 bases to trimming and J lost 4 bases, with 14 bases between them.

The chain combines TRBV11-2 with TRBJ2-7; D gene uncertain. Germline CDR1 is SGHAT and CDR2 is FQNNGV. The CDR3 length is 15 residues. With 5 bases removed from V and 1 base from J, the gap between germline ends came to 15 bases. The CDR3 reads CASSPSRRRSYEQYF. The CDR3 DNA reads as TGTGCCAGCAGCCCTTCGAGGAGACGGTCCTACGAGCAGTACTTC. The variable domain in full, completed from reference TRBV11-2 and TRBJ2-7, reads EAGVAQSPRYKIIEKRQSVAFWCNPISGHATLYWYQQILGQGPKLLIQFQNNGVVDDSQLPKDRFSAERLKGVDSTLKIQPAKLEDSAVYLCASSPSRRRSYEQYFGPGTRLTVT.

This clone was seen only once. The chain links TRBV6-5 to TRBJ2-7; TRBD2 matches at 7 bases. CDR1 MNHEY and CDR2 SVGAGI come from the germline V gene. The CDR3 covers 15 residues. The V gene end was trimmed by 5 bases and the J gene end by 4 bases; junction bases not matched to a gene: 11. CDR3 nucleotide sequence: TGTGCCAGCAGTCCACGGGGCGGGAGACTGTACGAGCAGTACTTC. This encodes CASSPRGGRLYEQYF.

The chain joins TRBV6-5 to TRBJ2-2; the D gene is possibly TRBD1 (6 bases). Germline assignment: CDR1 MNHEY and CDR2 SVGAGI. This CDR3 has 14 amino acids. V gave up 6 bases and J gave up 0 bases, with 8 bases separating them. CDR3 nucleotides: TGTGCCAGCAGGACAGGAGCGAACACCGGGGAGCTGTTTTTT. Its translation is CASRTGANTGELFF.

The chain joins TRBV7-8 to TRBJ1-4; possibly TRBD1 for D (6 bases). Germline lookup yields CDR1 SGHVS and CDR2 FQNEAQ. The CDR3 spans 16 residues. V shed 3 bases and J shed 3 bases, with 14 bases lying between them. CDR3 nucleotide sequence: TGTGCCAGCAGCTTTGGGGTTCAGGGGTCTAATGAAAAACTGTTTTTT. It encodes CASSFGVQGSNEKLFF.

The chain has TRBV28 and TRBJ1-5, with a possible D match to TRBD1 (5 bases). The ends were cut back, 5 bases at V and 3 bases at J, with 11 bases in the middle. CDR1 MDHEN and CDR2 SYDVKM come from the germline V gene. The CDR3 is 14 amino acids. CDR3: CASSEVGVNQPQHF. The CDR3 nucleotides are TGTGCCAGCAGTGAGGTAGGGGTCAATCAGCCCCAGCATTTT.

This clone has only one observation. The chain combines TRBV5-4 with TRBJ2-7; 10 bases are a match to TRBD2. The trim removed 4 bases at V and 4 bases at J, leaving 5 bases unmatched. Germline-derived CDR1 and CDR2 are SGHNT and YYREEE (reference sequence). This CDR3 has 14 amino acids. CDR3 bases: TGTGCCAGCAGCCCGGATAGCGGGAGGTACGAGCAGTACTTC. Its protein product is CASSPDSGRYEQYF.

This clone occurred once. J is TRBJ2-2 and V is TRBV5-1; D unclear. Trimming pared 0 bases from V and 1 base from J, leaving 10 bases between. Germline V CDR1 and CDR2: SGHRS, YFSETQ. The CDR3 runs to 16 residues. This CDR3 reads CASSLVTTENTGELFF. The DNA of the CDR3 is TGCGCCAGCAGCTTGGTGACGACCGAGAACACCGGGGAGCTGTTTTTT.

The chain joins TRBV27 to TRBJ1-3, with no clear D. CDR1 is MNHEY and CDR2 is SMNVEV in the germline V gene (reference sequence). The CDR3 has 13 amino acids. Deletions cut 3 bases from V and 2 bases from J, with 5 bases between. The CDR3 spells CASSFKTGNTIYF. CDR3 nucleotide sequence: TGTGCCAGCAGTTTCAAGACTGGAAACACCATATATTTT.

This chain uses TRBV4-3 with TRBJ2-3; D is unclear. Germline CDR1 LGHNA, CDR2 YSLEER. There are 17 residues in the CDR3. With 0 bases removed from V and 1 base from J, the gap between germline ends came to 14 bases. CDR3 amino acids: CASSQDNSAVGTDTQYF. The CDR3 coding sequence is TGCGCCAGCAGCCAAGATAATTCCGCGGTGGGCACAGATACGCAGTATTTT.

The chain has TRBV6-2 or TRBV6-3 and TRBJ2-2, with D perhaps TRBD1 or TRBD2 (5 bases each). The CDR3 has 17 amino acids. The V end was cut by 2 bases, the J end by 0 bases, with 13 bases between. CDR1 is MNHEY and CDR2 is SVGEGT in the germline V gene. The CDR3 nucleotides are TGTGCCAGCAGTTACGGTCTCGGGGCAGCGAACACCGGGGAGCTGTTTTTT. Amino acid sequence: CASSYGLGAANTGELFF.

The chain combines TRBV10-3 with TRBJ1-1; D is possibly TRBD1 (6 bases). The CDR3 sequence is 13 residues long. The germline CDR1 and CDR2 sequences are ENHRY and SYGVKD. The V and J ends lost 5 bases and 6 bases respectively, with 13 bases between them. In DNA, the CDR3 is TGTGCCATCAGTATACAGGGAAACGCTGAAGCTTTCTTT. Protein sequence: CAISIQGNAEAFF.

The chain carries TRBV18 and TRBJ2-7, with a possible D match to TRBD1 (5 bases). With 1 base removed from V and 0 bases from J, the gap between germline ends came to 10 bases. From germline, CDR1 is KGHSH and CDR2 LQKENI. This CDR3 is 15 amino acids long. The CDR3 protein is CASSPQDTDSYEQYF. CDR3 DNA: TGTGCCAGCTCACCACAGGACACTGACTCCTACGAGCAGTACTTC.

The rearrangement uses TRBV7-8 and TRBJ2-7; D is possibly TRBD1 (6 bases). CDR1 SGHVS and CDR2 FQNEAQ come from the germline V gene. CDR3 length: 14 amino acids. V was cut by 1 base and J by 3 bases, with 10 bases left in between. Here the CDR3 reads CASSLGQVNYEQYF. CDR3 nucleotide sequence: TGTGCCAGCAGCTTAGGACAGGTGAACTACGAGCAGTACTTC.

V usage is TRBV19 and J usage is TRBJ1-6; 9 positions match TRBD1. V was pared by 2 bases and J by 9 bases, with 5 bases of the junction left unmatched. CDR3 length: 15 amino acids. Germline assignment: CDR1 LNHDA and CDR2 SQIVND (reference sequence). This chain's CDR3 is CASSIRDREFSPLHF. The CDR3 coding sequence is TGTGCCAGTAGTATAAGGGACAGGGAGTTTTCACCCCTCCACTTT. The entire variable domain, with the rest obtained from reference TRBV19 and TRBJ1-6, is as follows: DGGITQSPKYLFRKEGQNVTLSCEQNLNHDAMYWYRQDPGQGLRLIYYSQIVNDFQKGDIAEGYSVSREKKESFPLTVTSAQKNPTAFYLCASSIRDREFSPLHFGNGTRLTVT.

The chain employs TRBV28 and TRBJ2-6, with D uncertain. From germline, CDR1 is MDHEN and CDR2 SYDVKM. V was shortened by 2 bases and J by 0 bases, with 8 bases between the two germline ends. This CDR3 spans 16 amino acids. In DNA form, the CDR3 reads TGTGCCAGCAGTTTACGGATGAGCTCTGGGGCCAACGTCCTGACTTTC. Protein product: CASSLRMSSGANVLTF.

Written as DNA, the CDR3 is TGTGCCAGCAGCCAAGGGGCAGGGCCCACTGAAGCTTTCTTT. It is translated as CASSQGAGPTEAFF. This sequence joins TRBV3-1 (or the pseudogene TRBV3-2) and TRBJ1-1; TRBD1 might be the D (5 bases). Between the trimmed V and J ends, which lost 1 base and 4 bases, there was a span of 10 bases. The CDR3 runs to 14 residues. CDR1 and CDR2 from the germline V gene are LGHDT and YNNKEL (reference sequence).

The chain employs TRBV2 and TRBJ2-7, with a tentative D call TRBD2 (5 bases). The CDR3 spans 15 residues. V shed 7 bases and J shed 4 bases, with 20 bases lying between them. CDR1 and CDR2 (germline): SNHLY, FYNNEI. In DNA, the CDR3 is TGTGCCAGCACCGCTAGGAGGATCCTCTCTTACGAGCAGTACTTC. It codes for CASTARRILSYEQYF.